This T cell receptor beta chain was obtained from a study of blood T cell repertoires in COVID-19. Study as a whole: From the United States, Italy and Spain came samples of acute and convalescent COVID-19.

After removal of 3 bases from V and 6 bases from J, the junction contained 10 bases not matched to a gene. The CDR3 is made up of 16 amino acids. Germline assignment: CDR1 KGHSH and CDR2 LQKENI. Repertoires were generated with immunoSEQ multiplex PCR, while TCRdb's copy carries only in-frame clones and drops some. In the table there are about 240,000 clones, roughly 87% of which are singletons. This clone was counted a few times. Material for sequencing was peripheral blood. V gene TRBV18 combines with J gene TRBJ1-4; 7 nucleotides align to TRBD1. This receptor was taken from a man in his sixties who had recovered from COVID-19. The CDR3 here is CASSPSGTEVYEKLFF. CDR3 DNA: TGTGCCAGCTCACCTTCCGGGACAGAAGTTTATGAAAAACTGTTTTTT.